This TCR beta chain was captured in a study of a mutant IDH1 vaccine in newly diagnosed glioma. Study information: Vaccination began 4-6 weeks post radiotherapy alone, or with temozolomide cycles. Most patients had received both radiotherapy and temozolomide, the prior options being radiotherapy, temozolomide, or both.

From germline, CDR1 is SNHLY and CDR2 FYNNEI. The trim removed 5 bases at V and 5 bases at J, leaving 3 bases unmatched. This CDR3 spans 15 amino acids. Assay used: immunoSEQ multiplex PCR; TCRdb lists only in-frame clones, some missing. The table has tens of thousands of clones, almost 85% seen once; the top ten hold over 9.5%. Comment on this clone: What it recognizes is unknown.

Time point noted: week 35, safety follow-up. Every single dose of the vaccine, 300 ug of mutant IDH1 20-mer peptide, came with topical imiquimod. The sequencing here drew on PBMCs, taken from a glioma patient whose treatment included an IDH1 peptide vaccine. The receptor was derived from a man between 18 and 35 years old with glioma. V gene TRBV2 combines with J gene TRBJ2-1, with 13 bases fitting TRBD2. CDR3 coding DNA: TGTGCCAGCAGTACGGGACTAGCGGGAAACAATGAGCAGTTCTTC. As protein: CASSTGLAGNNEQFF.